This entry is about one TCR beta chain. Its antigen is still unknown. The data stem from a study of cytomegalovirus exposure and HLA in healthy donors. Study results and caveats: In the 120 or so validation repertoires, about 94% of cluster scores exceeded 0, per a later analysis. Rare TCR sequences predominated, though certain public TCRs were found in many donors.

Repertoires were generated with immunoSEQ multiplex PCR, while TCRdb's copy carries only in-frame clones and drops some. The top ten hold over 1.5% of the sample, which has more than 110,000 clones, roughly 93% seen once. The receptor was derived from a man younger than 30 in good health and CMV-seropositive. Sequenced material: PBMCs.

The CDR3 nucleotides are TGTGCCAGCAGCGCTCGGACAGGGGAAAACACCATATATTTT. It codes for CASSARTGENTIYF. The chain joins TRBV9 to TRBJ1-3, with 9 positions matching TRBD1. The CDR3 is 14 residues long. Germline loops: CDR1 SGDLS, CDR2 YYNGEE. Trimming took 3 bases from V and 6 from J; bases not matched to a gene: 4.